These 7 T cell receptor beta chains were sequenced from one sample in a study of T-cell memory formation after mild COVID-19. From the 5' RACE reads, TCRdb called clonotypes with MiXCR, one entry per CDR3 protein. The sample has 550,000 to 700,000 distinct CDR3 sequences, more than 15% seen once. Sequencing used PBMCs or a T cell subset sorted from them (not recorded which). These receptors all stem from an adult woman who had mild COVID-19 (a few samples of this study predate the infection). Cell type and time point are not known.

This chain joins TRBV19 and TRBJ1-5; the match to TRBD1 covers 11 bases. CDR1 and CDR2 (germline): LNHDA, SQIVND (reference sequence). The CDR3 has 16 residues. V shed 3 bases, J shed 6 bases, and the junction held 7 bases outside the gene matches. The DNA of the CDR3 is TGTGCCAGTAGTATGGACGGACAGGGGGCAACTCAGCCCCAGCATTTT. Translating gives CASSMDGQGATQPQHF.

This clonotype came up a few times. J is TRBJ1-1 and V is TRBV5-5; 7 bases align to TRBD1. This CDR3 is 14 amino acids long. The V and J ends lost 6 bases and 3 bases, in that order; junction bases with no gene match: 8. Per the germline V gene, CDR1 is SGHKS and CDR2 is YYEKEE (reference sequence). CDR3 in DNA: TGTGCCAGCAAGCGTCAGGGGGGGTACACTGAAGCTTTCTTT. Its protein is CASKRQGGYTEAFF. Variable domain in full (rest from reference TRBV5-5 and TRBJ1-1): DAGVTQSPTHLIKTRGQQVTLRCSPISGHKSVSWYQQVLGQGPQFIFQYYEKEERGRGNFPDRFSARQFPNYSSELNVNALLLGDSALYLCASKRQGGYTEAFFGQGTRLTVV.

This clonotype was observed a handful of times. The gene calls are TRBV5-1 and TRBJ2-3; D unresolved. CDR3 length: 15 residues. Germline V gene sequence: CDR1 SGHRS, CDR2 YFSETQ. Trimming cost V 0 bases and J 2 bases, with 10 bases left between them. CDR3 DNA: TGCGCCAGCAGCTTGGGAGCCCGATTCACAGATACGCAGTATTTT. It yields the protein CASSLGARFTDTQYF.

The chain links TRBV29-1 to TRBJ1-2; no definite D call. V was cut by 0 bases and J by 11 bases, with 7 bases left in between. The CDR3 runs 10 residues. CDR1 is SQVTM and CDR2 is ANQGSEA in the germline V gene. CDR3: CSVEEERYTF. Here the CDR3 DNA reads TGCAGCGTTGAAGAGGAGAGGTACACCTTC.

This clonotype appeared a few times. The rearrangement links TRBV28 to TRBJ2-7; TRBD1 aligns across 7 bases. In germline, CDR1 is MDHEN, CDR2 SYDVKM. The CDR3 has 14 residues. The V segment lost 4 bases and the J segment 3 bases; nucleotides outside the gene matches: 6. The chain's CDR3 is CASSSDRVVYEQYF. The CDR3 DNA sequence: TGTGCCAGCAGTTCCGACAGGGTCGTCTACGAGCAGTACTTC. Looking up the rest from reference TRBV28 and TRBJ2-7 gives the full variable domain: DVKVTQSSRYLVKRTGEKVFLECVQDMDHENMFWYRQDPGLGLRLIYFSYDVKMKEKGDIPEGYSVSREKKERFSLILESASTNQTSMYLCASSSDRVVYEQYFGPGTRLTVT.

The genes are TRBV5-4 and TRBJ2-3, with unresolved D. The V gene lost 4 bases and the J gene lost 2 bases, with 11 bases spanning the gap. This CDR3 spans 14 amino acids. Germline CDR1 reads SGHNT; CDR2 reads YYREEE (reference sequence). The CDR3 protein is CASSPEFITDTQYF. The CDR3 bases are TGTGCCAGCAGCCCGGAATTCATCACAGATACGCAGTATTTT.

To note about this clonotype: Because the CDR3 is missing its conserved closing phenylalanine or tryptophan, this is likely a read error. The J gene is TRBJ2-3, the V gene TRBV27; no clear D gene. The germline gives CDR1 MNHEY, CDR2 SMNVEV (reference sequence). The CDR3 contains 16 residues. Trimming shortened V by 8 bases and J by 6 bases, and 24 bases separated the two germline ends. CDR3 amino acids: CASGPLRESWADTQYL. The CDR3, as DNA: TGTGCCAGCGGCCCCCTACGCGAGAGTTGGGCGGATACGCAGTATCTT.